The clone carrying this T cell receptor (beta chain) was seen just once. The data derive from a study of blood T cell repertoires in COVID-19. Study overall: Acute-phase and convalescent COVID-19 samples originated in the United States, Italy and Spain. Sources were T cells, B-cell-depleted T cells, or PBMCs; the material itself was cDNA or gDNA.

Per the original data handling: Quantification of nucleated cells was approximated via reference gene primer amplification. The protocol was immunoSEQ multiplex PCR, while the TCRdb copy is restricted to in-frame clones and leaves out a portion. V, J and clone size are those of that table, while D and trimming were read from the DNA. The sample records about 170,000 clones, 82% being singletons. The sequence was collected from a woman aged 65 to 85 with acute or convalescent COVID-19. Sequencing was done on a sample of peripheral blood.

The CDR3 DNA reads as TGTGCCAGCAGCCGGGGAGTAACTAATGAAAAACTGTTTTTT. It is translated as CASSRGVTNEKLFF. The chain uses TRBV3-1 (or the pseudogene TRBV3-2) and TRBJ1-4; D gene ambiguous. The germline gives CDR1 LGHDT, CDR2 YNNKEL (reference sequence). Trimming took off 4 bases at V and 1 base at J, with 7 bases between the two ends. The CDR3 length is 14 residues.